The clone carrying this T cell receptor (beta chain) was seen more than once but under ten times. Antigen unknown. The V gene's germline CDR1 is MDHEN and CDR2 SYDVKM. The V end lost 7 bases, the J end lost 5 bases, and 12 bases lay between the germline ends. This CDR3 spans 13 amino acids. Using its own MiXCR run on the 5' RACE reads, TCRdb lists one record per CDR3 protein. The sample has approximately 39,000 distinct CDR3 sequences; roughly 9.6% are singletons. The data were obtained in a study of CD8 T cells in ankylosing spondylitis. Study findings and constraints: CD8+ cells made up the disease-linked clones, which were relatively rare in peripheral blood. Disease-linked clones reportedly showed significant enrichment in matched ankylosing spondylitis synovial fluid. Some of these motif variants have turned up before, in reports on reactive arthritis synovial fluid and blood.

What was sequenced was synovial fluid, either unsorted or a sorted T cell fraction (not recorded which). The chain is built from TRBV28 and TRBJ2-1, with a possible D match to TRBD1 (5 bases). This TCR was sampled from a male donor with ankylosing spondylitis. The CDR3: CASTETVDNEQFF. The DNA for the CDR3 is TGTGCCAGCACGGAGACAGTAGACAATGAGCAGTTCTTC.